This T cell receptor (beta chain) was sequenced in a study of blood T cell repertoires in COVID-19. The repertoire was sequenced with immunoSEQ multiplex PCR; TCRdb's copy has only in-frame clones and lacks some. The profile shows 250,000 to 350,000 clones, 80% to 90% of them singletons. Sequenced: PBMCs or T cells enriched from blood (not recorded which). The receptor's source is a woman aged 30 to 39 who had recovered from COVID-19.

The CDR3 bases are TGTGCCAGCAGCTTGCCGGGGAGCAATGAGCAGTTCTTC. Its translation is CASSLPGSNEQFF. The rearrangement joins TRBV11-3 to TRBJ2-1, with D possibly matching TRBD2 (5 bases). This CDR3 is built from 13 residues. V shed 3 bases and J shed 6 bases, with 9 bases lying between them. CDR1 is SGHNT and CDR2 is YENEEA in the germline V gene. Complete variable domain (other parts from reference TRBV11-3 and TRBJ2-1): EAGVVQSPRYKIIEKKQPVAFWCNPISGHNTLYWYLQNLGQGPELLIRYENEEAVDDSQLPKDRFSAERLKGVDSTLKIQPAELGDSAVYLCASSLPGSNEQFFGPGTRLTVL.